The clone carrying this T cell receptor beta chain was seen a handful of times. cDNA libraries of TCR beta carried unique molecular identifiers. TCRdb called the PCR reads again in MiXCR, with one record for every CDR3 protein. The profile shows about 160,000 distinct CDR3 sequences, roughly 40% of them singletons. The data belong to a study of post-analysis software for immune sequencing data. Trimming left V 2 bases short and J 10 bases short, with 12 bases between. The CDR3 length is 13 residues. Germline CDR1 and CDR2: LNHNV and YYDKDF (reference sequence). The genes are TRBV15 and TRBJ2-1; D is unresolved. The source material was blood, sampled after autologous hematopoietic stem cell transplantation. This receptor was obtained from a girl aged 10-17 years with multiple sclerosis. Here the CDR3 DNA reads TGTGCCACCAGCAGACCTAGGGTCAGGGAGCAGTTCTTC. Its protein is CATSRPRVREQFF.